The text below deals with one T cell receptor beta chain. The identical CDR3 is also encoded by other nucleotide sequences in the sample. The primer mix had 60 Vbeta and 13 Jbeta primers. Assay used: immunoSEQ multiplex PCR; TCRdb lists only in-frame clones, some missing. There are 150,000 to 200,000 clones in the sample; roughly 84% occur only once, and more than 2% lies in the top ten. The data were taken from a study of cytomegalovirus exposure and HLA in healthy donors. All the people who gave samples were healthy bone marrow donors. The sequenced sample consisted of PBMCs. The receptor's source is a man aged 18 to 35 in good health and CMV-seropositive.

CDR3 loop: CASSYRTAGANVLTF. The CDR3 DNA is TGCGCCAGCAGCTATCGGACAGCTGGGGCCAACGTCCTGACTTTC. The chain employs TRBV5-1 and TRBJ2-6, with D perhaps matching TRBD1 (6 bases). This CDR3 region has 15 residues. The V end was cut by 3 bases, the J end by 2 bases, with 9 bases between. Germline CDR1 reads SGHRS; CDR2 reads YFSETQ.